This T cell receptor (beta chain) was sequenced during a study of CD8+ T cells in alopecia areata (dated by TCRdb to the late 2010s). Turning to the overall study: Treated patients were enrolled in an open-label pilot trial of oral tofacitinib at 5 to 10 mg twice daily for moderate-to-severe alopecia areata. Tofacitinib was given for 6 to 18 months, followed by 6 months of follow-up off drug to assess delayed response and recurrence. The SALT score, which quantifies the percentage of affected scalp surface area, was used to measure disease severity in treated patients. High-throughput TCRbeta sequencing was used to examine T cell clonal expansion in alopecia areata in both the C3H/HeJ mouse model and human patients. In humans, TCRbeta sequencing was performed on scalp tissue and on sorted CD4+ and CD8+ peripheral blood T cells from healthy controls and from patients with patchy or totalis/universalis alopecia areata. Patients on tofacitinib were biopsied at baseline and after 4 and 24 weeks of treatment, and several of the patients also had a later scalp biopsy. Scalp clonality was compared among normal scalp (n=4), patchy alopecia areata scalp (n=8), and alopecia totalis/universalis scalp (n=8). The RNA source kit depended on sample type: the PAXgene miRNA kit for fixed scalp, the miRNeasy kit for PBMCs, and the RNeasy kit for mouse skin. TCRbeta CDR3 regions were amplified by immunoSEQ multiplex PCR with 35 Vbeta forward and 13 Jbeta reverse primers. Study-wide findings and limitations: Scalp clonality and the number of expanded CD8+ clones among the top 100 scalp clones were significantly decreased by tofacitinib. TCR sequences shared between patients were less clear than in mice, possibly partly because of HLA diversity in the patient population. Lesional scalp, especially in alopecia totalis/universalis, showed higher clonality and more expanded CD8+ clones than normal scalp, suggesting antigenic drive. Resident alphabeta T cells in normal human skin are also sequenced, complicating scalp TCR repertoire analysis, unlike mouse skin dominated by gammadelta T cells. Because the treated cohort was small and had only one nonresponder, larger studies are needed to examine links between baseline CD8+ expansion and response. Many expanded lesional clones were found to persist in scalp and blood during tofacitinib treatment, and relapse after treatment cessation may be partly explained by this persistence.

The label giving this sample's time point can be read as: more than three weeks on oral tofacitinib. The meaning of the sample's treatment or condition label: oral pan-JAK inhibitor, 5-10 mg twice daily. Peripheral blood and lesional scalp punch biopsies were obtained from patients with alopecia areata. After PBMCs were isolated by density centrifugation and stained for CD3, CD4 and CD8, a FACSAria was used to sort CD4+ and CD8+ T cells. The library came from the immunoSEQ multiplex PCR assay. To provide template for TCR sequencing, every sample had RNA extracted and reverse transcribed into cDNA. SuperScript III was used to make first-strand cDNA, primed with a 2:1 mix of oligo-dT and random hexamers. A synthetic immune receptor repertoire was used to measure amplification bias, and any remaining bias was corrected computationally. In the original analysis: Raw reads were preprocessed to remove errors, and CDR3 was defined according to IMGT conventions as the region from the conserved cysteine to phenylalanine. Clonality was calculated as 1 minus Shannon entropy normalized by log2 of the number of productive unique TCRs. CD4 or CD8 identity of scalp clones was inferred by cross-referencing scalp TCRbeta sequences with sorted blood CD4 and CD8 repertoires. TCRdb retrieved this table from immuneACCESS and kept in-frame rearrangements only. Not all clones are present; in checked studies, unresolved V genes account for under half, and no reason is known for the remainder. That table is the source of V, J and clone size, and D and trimming were worked out from the DNA. Present in this sample are some 220,000 clones, more than 45% of which were seen just once. About 1.6% of the sample is held by the ten biggest clonotypes.

The CDR3, cysteine through phenylalanine, is 12 amino acids long. Of the read, only the CDR3 DNA is kept; its 36 bases are in frame from base 1. The germline V gene (reference sequence) yields SGHAT for CDR1 and FQDESV for CDR2. Relative to germline, V is 1 base shorter and J is 6 bases shorter, with 4 bases between their ends. As to this clone: Its antigen has not been determined. No qualities accompany the bases; no much larger clone lies one base away.

The clonotype originates from a human donor with alopecia areata. The sample consisted of CD4+ T cells sorted from blood, taken at week 4, from a patient treated with tofacitinib. This chain is built from TRBV11-1 and TRBJ2-1; no D gene call is confident. The CDR3 corresponds to CASSLEANEQFF. The base sequence is TGTGCCAGCAGCTTAGAGGCCAATGAGCAGTTCTTC.